This TCR beta chain was documented in a study of T cells in Graves' hyperthyroidism and ophthalmopathy. Study overall: Upon initial diagnosis and before any treatment, peripheral blood was collected. Overall study results and limits: Ophthalmopathy, as predicted by the model, came a median 6.5 months after the prediction.

This CDR3 has 11 amino acids. CDR1 is SQVTM, CDR2 ANQGSEA, per germline. Across 18 months, stable Graves' hyperthyroidism was marked by no progression to ophthalmopathy. Disease duration under 2 months; hyperthyroidism patients were aged 18 to 65. From RNA transcripts, TCR beta CDR3 regions were amplified. In the first-round RT-PCR of the TCR CDR3, the HTBI primer set was used. TCRdb fed the multiplex PCR reads into MiXCR, producing one record per CDR3 protein. The table includes 750,000 to 900,000 distinct CDR3 sequences, 38% detected once. This clonotype appeared once. Its antigen is as yet unknown. Given a much more abundant clone one base away, this may be a read error.

This clonotype was sampled from a man younger than 30 with Graves' hyperthyroidism. This rearrangement joins TRBV29-1 to TRBJ2-7; D is undetermined. The material sequenced was blood. CDR3 amino acids: CSAGHNYEQCF. CDR3 coding DNA: TGCAGCGCCGGCCACAACTACGAGCAGTGCTTC.